This TCR beta chain was identified during a study of T cell responses to AZD1222 COVID-19 vaccine. Study-wide points: Spike-specific TCR breadth and depth both grew after two AZD1222 doses. Donors in the cohort were predominantly white British and more often female, and clonal diversity was possibly underestimated.

A word on this clone: Its antigen is unknown.

Some clones are missing from TCRdb's copy, which holds only in-frame ones; the method was immunoSEQ multiplex PCR. There are 89,000 or so clones in the sample; 85% to 95% occur only once, and approximately 10% lies in the top ten. Germline V gene data show CDR1 as SGHRS and CDR2 as YFSETQ. CDR3 length equals 17 residues. V shed 4 bases and J shed 0 bases, with 17 bases lying between them. The source material was peripheral blood, sampled 28 days after the second AZD1222 dose. The TCR originated in an adult who received the AZD1222 COVID-19 vaccine. J is TRBJ1-3 and V is TRBV5-1; maybe TRBD1 (5 bases). The CDR3: CASSTGGAATSGNTIYF. The CDR3, as DNA: TGCGCCAGCAGCACAGGAGGCGCAGCTACCTCTGGAAACACCATATATTTT.